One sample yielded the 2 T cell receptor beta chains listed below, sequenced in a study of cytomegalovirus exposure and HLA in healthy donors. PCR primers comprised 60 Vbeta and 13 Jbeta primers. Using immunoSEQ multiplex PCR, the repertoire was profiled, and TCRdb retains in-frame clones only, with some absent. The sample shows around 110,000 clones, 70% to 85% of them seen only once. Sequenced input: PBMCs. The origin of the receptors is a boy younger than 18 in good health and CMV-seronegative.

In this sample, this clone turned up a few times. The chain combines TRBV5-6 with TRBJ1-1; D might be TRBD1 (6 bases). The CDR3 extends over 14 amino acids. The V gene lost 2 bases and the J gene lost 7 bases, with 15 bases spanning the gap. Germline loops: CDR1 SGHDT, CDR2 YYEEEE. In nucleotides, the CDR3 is TGTGCCAGCAGCTTTGGGCGAGGGGGAGATGAAGCTTTCTTT. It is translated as CASSFGRGGDEAFF.

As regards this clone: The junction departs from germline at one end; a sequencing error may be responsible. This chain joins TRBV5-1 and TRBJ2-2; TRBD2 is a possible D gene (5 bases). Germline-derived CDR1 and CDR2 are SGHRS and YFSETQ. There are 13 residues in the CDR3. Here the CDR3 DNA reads TGCGCCAGCACTAGGGAGAACCCCGGGGAGCTGTTTTTT. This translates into CASTRENPGELFF.